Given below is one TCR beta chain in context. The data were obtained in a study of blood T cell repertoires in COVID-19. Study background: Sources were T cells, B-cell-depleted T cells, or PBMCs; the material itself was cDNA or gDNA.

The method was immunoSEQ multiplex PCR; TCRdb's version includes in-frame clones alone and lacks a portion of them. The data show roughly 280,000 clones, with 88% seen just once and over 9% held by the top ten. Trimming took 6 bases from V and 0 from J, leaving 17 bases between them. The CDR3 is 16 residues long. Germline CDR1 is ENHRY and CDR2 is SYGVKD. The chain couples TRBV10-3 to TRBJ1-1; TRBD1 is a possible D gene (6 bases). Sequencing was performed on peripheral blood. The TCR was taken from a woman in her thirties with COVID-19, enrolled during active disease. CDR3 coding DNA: TGTGCCATCAGGCGACAGGTGGCCCCTTTGAACACTGAAGCTTTCTTT. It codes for CAIRRQVAPLNTEAFF.